This entry concerns a single T cell receptor (beta chain). As yet, its antigen is unknown. The germline V gene encodes CDR1 SNHLY and CDR2 FYNNEI. V dropped 6 bases and J dropped 2; count of bases not matched to a gene: 4. This CDR3 is built from 15 residues. These data belong to a study of vaccination and CD4 T cells after COVID-19. The overall study: A median of approximately 72 days (range 14 to 241) separated dose two from the taking of post-vaccine samples. The authors used overlapping spike peptides from SARS-CoV-2, HCoV-NL63, HCoV-OC43 and HCoV-229E to stimulate cells. Controls had a CEFX pool, an HIV-1 Nef pool, or no peptide added. Whole-study results and caveats: Spike mono-reactivity applied to 304 of 307 vaccine-specific clones detected in convalescent patients.

Scientists ran DNA taken from cultured CD4+ T cells through the Oncomine TCR Beta short-read assay for sequencing. One entry per CDR3 protein results from TCRdb running MiXCR on the PCR reads. The data show tens of thousands of distinct CDR3 sequences, 50% seen once. Sample treatment: approximately 9-day PBMC culture with coronavirus spike peptide pools or control peptides (ViraFEST assay). Sequencing was performed on CD4+ T cells from blood, cultured in vitro, taken before SARS-CoV-2 vaccination. The source is a human donor who received a COVID-19 vaccine. The gene calls are TRBV2 and TRBJ2-3; 11 nucleotides line up with TRBD2. This CDR3 is CASSGTSGFTDTQYF. The CDR3 region has the DNA TGTGCCAGCAGCGGGACTAGCGGATTCACAGATACGCAGTATTTT.